This T cell receptor (beta chain) was identified during a study of T cell repertoires in cytomegalovirus infection. As for the study in general: Based on public TCR beta signatures, there were indications of CMV infection and of a matching HLA type. Study-wide points: In two of eight donors, the top clonotype was HLA-C-restricted CMV-specific.

Of note for this clonotype: Its matching antigen is unknown.

CDR3 length: 15 residues. Trimming removed 0 bases from V and 2 bases from J, with 11 bases in between. Germline CDR1 reads SGHVT; CDR2 reads SQSDAQ. TCRdb re-called the reads through MiXCR, storing one row per CDR3 protein. The data hold about 450,000 distinct CDR3 sequences, with under 40% observed a single time. The sequence was collected from a human donor in good health (CMV status not recorded). Some clones in this sample may be carry-over from other donors' samples. The source material was PBMCs. The rearrangement links TRBV7-4 to TRBJ2-7; D unclear. The CDR3 reads CASSLASDNAYEQYF. In nucleotides, the CDR3 is TGTGCCAGCAGCTTAGCTTCAGATAATGCCTACGAGCAGTACTTC. Variable domain in full (rest from reference TRBV7-4 and TRBJ2-7): GAGVSQSPRYKVAKRGRDVALRCDSISGHVTLYWYRQTLGQGSEVLTYSQSDAQRDKSGRPSGRFSAERPERSVSTLKIQRTEQGDSAVYLCASSLASDNAYEQYFGPGTRLTVT.